These 2 T cell receptor beta chains originate from one sample sequenced in a study of blood T cell repertoires in COVID-19. The repertoire was sequenced with immunoSEQ multiplex PCR; TCRdb's copy has only in-frame clones and lacks some. The repertoire has tens of thousands of clones, about 86% of them found once; the top ten carry approximately 27%. The specimen sequenced was peripheral blood. These receptors were obtained from a human donor in a cohort sampled during active COVID-19.

The rearrangement links TRBV4-1 to TRBJ1-1; TRBD1 agrees at 9 bases. CDR1 MGHRA and CDR2 YSYEKL come from the germline V gene. J was trimmed by 4 bases and V by 4 bases; bases with no gene match: 7. The CDR3 is 15 residues long. CDR3 DNA sequence: TGCGCCAGCAGCCTCACGACAGGGGGTAGCACTGAAGCTTTCTTT. Protein product: CASSLTTGGSTEAFF.

This chain joins TRBV7-6 and TRBJ2-1, with 9 bases matching TRBD2. The CDR3 extends over 16 amino acids. Germline loops: CDR1 SGHVS, CDR2 FNYEAQ. The junction had 9 bases not matched to a gene; V was cut back by 2 bases and J by 7 bases. The DNA of the CDR3 is TGTGCCAGCAGCTTAAGTAGGCTAGCGGGGTTGAATGAGCAGTTCTTC. Amino acids: CASSLSRLAGLNEQFF.